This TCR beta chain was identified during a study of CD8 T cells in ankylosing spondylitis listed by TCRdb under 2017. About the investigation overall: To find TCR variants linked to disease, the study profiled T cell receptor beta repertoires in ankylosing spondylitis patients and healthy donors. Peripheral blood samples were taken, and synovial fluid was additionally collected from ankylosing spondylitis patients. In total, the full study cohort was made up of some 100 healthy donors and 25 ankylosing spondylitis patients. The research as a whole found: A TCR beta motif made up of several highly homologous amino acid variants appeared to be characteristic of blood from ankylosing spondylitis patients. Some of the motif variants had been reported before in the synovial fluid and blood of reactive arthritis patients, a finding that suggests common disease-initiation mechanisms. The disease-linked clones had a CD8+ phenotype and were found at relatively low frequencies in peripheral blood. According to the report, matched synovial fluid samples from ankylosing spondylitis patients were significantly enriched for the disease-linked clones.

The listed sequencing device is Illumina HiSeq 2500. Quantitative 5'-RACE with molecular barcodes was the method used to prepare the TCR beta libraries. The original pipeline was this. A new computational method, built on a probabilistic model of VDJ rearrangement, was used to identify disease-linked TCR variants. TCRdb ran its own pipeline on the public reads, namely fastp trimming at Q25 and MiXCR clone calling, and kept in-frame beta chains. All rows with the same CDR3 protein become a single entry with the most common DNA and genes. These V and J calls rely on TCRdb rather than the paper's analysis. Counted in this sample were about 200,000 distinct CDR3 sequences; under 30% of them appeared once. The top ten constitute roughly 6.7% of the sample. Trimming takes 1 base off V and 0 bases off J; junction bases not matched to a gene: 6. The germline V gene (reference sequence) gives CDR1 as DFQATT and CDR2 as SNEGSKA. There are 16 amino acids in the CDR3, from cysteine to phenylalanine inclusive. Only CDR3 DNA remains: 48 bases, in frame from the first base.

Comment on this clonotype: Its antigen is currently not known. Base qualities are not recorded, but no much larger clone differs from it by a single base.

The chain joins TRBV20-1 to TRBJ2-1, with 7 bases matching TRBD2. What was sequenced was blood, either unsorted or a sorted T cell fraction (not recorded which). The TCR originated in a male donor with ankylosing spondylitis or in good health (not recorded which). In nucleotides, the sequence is TGCAGTGCTAGAGCTAGCGGAGCAAGCTCCTACAATGAGCAGTTCTTC. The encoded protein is CSARASGASSYNEQFF.